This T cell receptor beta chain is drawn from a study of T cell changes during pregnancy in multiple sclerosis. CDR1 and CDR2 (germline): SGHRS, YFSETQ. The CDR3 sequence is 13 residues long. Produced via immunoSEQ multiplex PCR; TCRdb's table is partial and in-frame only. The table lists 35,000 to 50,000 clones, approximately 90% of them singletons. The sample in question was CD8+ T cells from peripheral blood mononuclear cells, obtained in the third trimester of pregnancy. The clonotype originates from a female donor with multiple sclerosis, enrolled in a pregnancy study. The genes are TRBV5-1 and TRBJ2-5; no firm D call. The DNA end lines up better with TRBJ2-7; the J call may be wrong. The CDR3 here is CASSLGGNYEQYF. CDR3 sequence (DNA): TGCGCCAGCAGCTTGGGCGGAAACTACGAGCAGTACTTC.